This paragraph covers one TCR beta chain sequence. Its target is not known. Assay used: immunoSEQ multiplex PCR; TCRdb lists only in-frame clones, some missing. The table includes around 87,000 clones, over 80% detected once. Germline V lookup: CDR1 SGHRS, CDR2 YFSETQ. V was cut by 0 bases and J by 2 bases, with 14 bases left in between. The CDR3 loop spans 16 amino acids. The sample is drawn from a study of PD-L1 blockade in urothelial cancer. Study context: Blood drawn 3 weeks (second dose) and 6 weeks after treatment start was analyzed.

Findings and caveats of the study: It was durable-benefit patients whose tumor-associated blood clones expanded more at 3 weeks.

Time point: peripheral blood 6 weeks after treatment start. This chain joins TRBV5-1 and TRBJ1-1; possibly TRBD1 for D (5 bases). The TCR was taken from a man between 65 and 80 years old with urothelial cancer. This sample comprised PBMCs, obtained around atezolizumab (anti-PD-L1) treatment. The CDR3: CASSLAPGAINTEAFF. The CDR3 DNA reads TGCGCCAGCAGCTTGGCCCCTGGGGCGATCAACACTGAAGCTTTCTTT.